The clone carrying this TCR beta chain was counted between two and nine times. The sample belongs to a study of cytomegalovirus exposure and HLA in healthy donors. Study overall: The study's early data release held roughly 91 million unique TCRs from HLA-typed donors.

Trimming left V 8 bases short and J 10 bases short, with 14 bases between. Germline CDR1 is MNHNS and CDR2 is SASEGT. The CDR3 has 12 residues. Everyone who donated was a healthy bone marrow donor. PCR employed 60 Vbeta and 13 Jbeta primers. Clones were sequenced by immunoSEQ multiplex PCR, and TCRdb holds only the in-frame ones, with some missing. The sample consists of about 190,000 clones, about 88% of them appearing once. V and J are TRBV6-1 and TRBJ1-4; D may be TRBD1 (6 bases). This TCR was recovered from a woman between 18 and 29 years old in good health and CMV-seronegative. Sequencing was performed on PBMCs. CDR3 sequence reads: CASRGGRVKLFF. CDR3 nucleotides: TGTGCCAGCCGAGGGGGGAGGGTAAAACTGTTTTTT.